Listed here are 8 T cell receptor beta chains from one sample, sequenced in a study of graft-versus-host responses after intestinal transplantation. Data came from immunoSEQ multiplex PCR; TCRdb stores just in-frame clones and leaves some out. The table lists fewer than 90,000 clones, approximately 94% of them singletons. These TCRs are of unknown antigen specificity. This material consisted of unstimulated CD4+ T cells sorted from spleen or lymph node cells, taken before transplant. These receptors all stem from a human donor who was the organ donor for an intestinal transplant.

The chain carries TRBV29-1 and TRBJ2-7; 11 bases map to TRBD1. This CDR3 is built from 14 residues. The germline V gene has CDR1 SQVTM and CDR2 ANQGSEA. J was trimmed by 1 base and V by 6 bases; bases with no gene match: 5. The CDR3 DNA reads as TGCAGCGTAACCGGGACAGGGGGTTCCTACGAGCAGTACTTC. Protein sequence: CSVTGTGGSYEQYF.

The V gene is TRBV6-7, the J gene TRBJ2-7, with 9 bases lining up with TRBD1. TRBV6-7 is identified as an open reading frame with a role that is uncertain. Trimming took 6 bases from V and 0 from J; bases not matched to a gene: 6. This CDR3 has 15 residues. CDR3 residues: CASSPDRGISYEQYF. Written as DNA, the CDR3 is TGTGCCAGCAGCCCTGACAGGGGGATCTCCTACGAGCAGTACTTC.

The chain couples TRBV5-4 to TRBJ1-4, with D unresolved. Trimming stripped 4 bases from V and 6 bases from J, with 13 bases between. Germline V gene data show CDR1 as SGHNT and CDR2 as YYREEE (reference sequence). The CDR3 extends over 14 amino acids. The CDR3 protein is CASSRPDGDEKLFF. In DNA form, the CDR3 reads TGTGCCAGCAGCCGCCCGGACGGAGATGAAAAACTGTTTTTT.

This chain uses TRBV5-1 with TRBJ1-4; a weak D match, TRBD1 (5 bases). This CDR3 has 14 amino acids. The germline V and J ends were trimmed by 2 bases and 8 bases, with 13 bases remaining between them. Germline V gene lookup returns CDR1 SGHRS and CDR2 YFSETQ. This chain's CDR3 is CASSLRQAGEKLFF. The CDR3 DNA reads TGCGCCAGCAGCTTAAGGCAGGCAGGGGAAAAACTGTTTTTT.

The V call is TRBV9, the J call TRBJ2-3, with 9 positions matching TRBD2. This CDR3 has 15 residues. J was trimmed by 1 base and V by 4 bases; bases with no gene match: 4. Germline values: CDR1 SGDLS, CDR2 YYNGEE. Written as DNA, the CDR3 is TGTGCCAGCAGCCCTTGGACTAGCGGCACAGATACGCAGTATTTT. Residues: CASSPWTSGTDTQYF.

The gene calls are TRBV7-9 and TRBJ1-5; the D gene is possibly TRBD1 (5 bases). Per the germline V gene, CDR1 is SEHNR and CDR2 is FQNEAQ (reference sequence). The CDR3 totals 14 residues. V dropped 5 bases and J dropped 5 bases, with 13 bases sitting between them. CDR3 sequence: CASSARGIYQPQHF. CDR3 DNA sequence: TGTGCCAGCAGCGCCCGGGGCATATATCAGCCCCAGCATTTT.

This rearrangement joins TRBV9 to TRBJ1-5; D is possibly TRBD1 (5 bases). The CDR3 contains 14 residues. The germline V and J ends were trimmed by 2 bases and 3 bases, with 9 bases remaining between them. The V gene's germline CDR1 is SGDLS and CDR2 YYNGEE. The CDR3 spells CASSVTGANQPQHF. CDR3 bases: TGTGCCAGCAGCGTCACTGGGGCCAATCAGCCCCAGCATTTT.

This clone occurred once. The genes are TRBV7-3 and TRBJ1-6; D may be TRBD1 (6 bases). Germline V gene lookup returns CDR1 SGHTA and CDR2 FQGTGA. The CDR3 is 12 amino acids. The V end lost 5 bases, the J end lost 7 bases, and 6 bases lay between the germline ends. In DNA, the CDR3 is TGTGCCAGCAGCCAGGGGAATTCACCCCTCCACTTT. Amino acids: CASSQGNSPLHF.